The clone carrying this T cell receptor beta chain was detected only a few times. Its target is unknown. These data belong to a study of identical twins. Study-level points and caveats: Alpha sequences that were out-of-frame and twin-shared showed an excess of low generation probability. Weaker excess twin sharing was observed in beta out-of-frame sequences.

A universal primer site arose from template switching, and cDNA bore unique molecular identifiers. TCRdb re-analysed the 5' RACE reads in MiXCR, keeping a single row per CDR3 protein. The data hold about 210,000 distinct CDR3 sequences, with less than 10% observed a single time. The clonotype comes from a woman younger than 35 in good health. Material: memory (CD45RO+) T cells sorted from blood.

As DNA, the CDR3 is TGCGCCAGCAGCTTGGAGCGGGGGGGAGAGACCCAGTACTTC. Its protein product is CASSLERGGETQYF. This sequence joins TRBV5-1 and TRBJ2-5; 10 nucleotides line up with TRBD2. Trimming cost V 0 bases and J 4 bases; bases outside gene matches: 0. Germline CDR1 and CDR2: SGHRS and YFSETQ. The CDR3 has 14 amino acids.